The clone carrying this T cell receptor (beta chain) appeared a few times. Its specificity is not known. This CDR3 is 15 amino acids long. In germline, CDR1 is LNHDA, CDR2 SQIVND (reference sequence). The trim removed 6 bases at V and 3 bases at J, leaving 8 bases unmatched. The record originates from a study of T-cell memory formation after mild COVID-19. General observations from the study: While clones contracting from day 15 to 85 were balanced between CD4 and CD8, later expanders leaned CD4+. Some clones that responded turned up in pre-infection memory, which suggests that cross-reactive memory joined in.

Libraries for TCRalpha and TCRbeta carried sample barcodes and unique molecular identifiers via 5'RACE. TCRdb reprocessed the 5' RACE reads with MiXCR, giving one entry per CDR3 protein. The data hold about 82,000 distinct CDR3 sequences, with approximately 13% observed a single time. The chain recombines TRBV19 with TRBJ2-7, with 10 bases that match TRBD2. This sequence was found in an adult woman who had mild COVID-19 (a few samples of this study predate the infection). Cell type and time point are not known. What was sequenced was PBMCs or a T cell subset sorted from them (not recorded which). CDR3 sequence: CASRGRTSGNYEQYF. As DNA, the CDR3 is TGTGCCAGTAGGGGCCGGACTAGCGGTAACTACGAGCAGTACTTC.